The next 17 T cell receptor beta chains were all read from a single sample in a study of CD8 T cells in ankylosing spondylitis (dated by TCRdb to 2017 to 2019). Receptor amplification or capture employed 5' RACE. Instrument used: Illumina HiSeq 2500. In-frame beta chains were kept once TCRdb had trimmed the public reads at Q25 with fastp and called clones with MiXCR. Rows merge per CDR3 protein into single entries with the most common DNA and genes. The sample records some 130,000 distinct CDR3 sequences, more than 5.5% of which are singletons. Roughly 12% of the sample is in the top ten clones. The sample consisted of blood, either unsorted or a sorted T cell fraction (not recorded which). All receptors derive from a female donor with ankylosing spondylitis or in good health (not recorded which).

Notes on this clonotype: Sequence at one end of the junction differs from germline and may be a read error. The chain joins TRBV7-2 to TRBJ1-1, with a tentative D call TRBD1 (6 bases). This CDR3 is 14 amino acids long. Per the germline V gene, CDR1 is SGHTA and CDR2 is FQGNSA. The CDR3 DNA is TGTGCCAGCCTGGGGGGGCCCCGGAACACTAAAGCTTTCTTT. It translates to CASLGGPRNTKAFF.

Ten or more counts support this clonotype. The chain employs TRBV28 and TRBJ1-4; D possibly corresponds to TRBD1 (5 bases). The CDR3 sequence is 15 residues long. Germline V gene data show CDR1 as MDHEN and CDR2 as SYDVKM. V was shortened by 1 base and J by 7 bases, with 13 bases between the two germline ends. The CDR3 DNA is TGTGCCAGCAGTTTATCCCGGGGGAACGGTGAAAAACTGTTTTTT. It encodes CASSLSRGNGEKLFF.

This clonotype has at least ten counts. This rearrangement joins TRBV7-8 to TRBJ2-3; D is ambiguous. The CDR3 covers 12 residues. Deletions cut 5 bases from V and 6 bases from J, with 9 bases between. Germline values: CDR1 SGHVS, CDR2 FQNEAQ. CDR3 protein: CASSTAGDTQYF. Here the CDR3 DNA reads TGTGCCAGCAGCACAGCAGGTGATACGCAGTATTTT.

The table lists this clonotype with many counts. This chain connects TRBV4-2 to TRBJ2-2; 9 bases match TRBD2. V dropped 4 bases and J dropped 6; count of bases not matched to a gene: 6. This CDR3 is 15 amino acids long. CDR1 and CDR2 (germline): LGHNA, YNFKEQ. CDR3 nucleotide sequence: TGTGCCAGCAGCCCACCTAGCGGGGAGGCCGGGGAGCTGTTTTTT. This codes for CASSPPSGEAGELFF.

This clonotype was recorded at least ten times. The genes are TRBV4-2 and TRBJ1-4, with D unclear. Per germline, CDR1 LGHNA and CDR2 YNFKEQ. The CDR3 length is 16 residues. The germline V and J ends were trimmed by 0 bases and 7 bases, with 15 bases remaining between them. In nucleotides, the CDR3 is TGTGCCAGCAGCCAAGATCCGGCAGGAGGCACTGAAAAACTGTTTTTT. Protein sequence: CASSQDPAGGTEKLFF.

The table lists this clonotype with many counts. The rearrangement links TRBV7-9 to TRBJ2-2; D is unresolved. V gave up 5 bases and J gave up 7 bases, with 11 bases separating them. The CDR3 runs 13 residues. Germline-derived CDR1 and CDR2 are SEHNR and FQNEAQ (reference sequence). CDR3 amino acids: CASSLWTNGELFF. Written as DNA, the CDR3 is TGTGCCAGCAGCCTATGGACGAACGGGGAGCTGTTTTTT.

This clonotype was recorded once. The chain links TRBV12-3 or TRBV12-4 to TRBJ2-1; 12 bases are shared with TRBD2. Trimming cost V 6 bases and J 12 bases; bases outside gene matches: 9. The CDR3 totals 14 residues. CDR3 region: CASSTSGGLSSQFF. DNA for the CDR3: TGTGCCAGCAGCACTAGCGGGGGGCTGTCTTCGCAGTTCTTC.

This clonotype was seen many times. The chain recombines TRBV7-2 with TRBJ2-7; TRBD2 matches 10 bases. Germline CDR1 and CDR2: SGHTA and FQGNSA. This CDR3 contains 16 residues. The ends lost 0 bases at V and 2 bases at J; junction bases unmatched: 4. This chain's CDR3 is CASSLASLAGAYEQYF. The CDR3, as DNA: TGTGCCAGCAGCTTAGCCTCGCTAGCGGGGGCCTACGAGCAGTACTTC.

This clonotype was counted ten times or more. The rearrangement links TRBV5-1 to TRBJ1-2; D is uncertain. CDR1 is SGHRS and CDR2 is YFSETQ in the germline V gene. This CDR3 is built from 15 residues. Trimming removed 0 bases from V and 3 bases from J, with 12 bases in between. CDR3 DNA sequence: TGCGCCAGCAGCTTGGCCGGCGGGGTCGACTATGGCTACACCTTC. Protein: CASSLAGGVDYGYTF. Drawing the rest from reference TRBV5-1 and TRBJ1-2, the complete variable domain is KAGVTQTPRYLIKTRGQQVTLSCSPISGHRSVSWYQQTPGQGLQFLFEYFSETQRNKGNFPGRFSGRQFSNSRSEMNVSTLELGDSALYLCASSLAGGVDYGYTFGSGTRLTVV.

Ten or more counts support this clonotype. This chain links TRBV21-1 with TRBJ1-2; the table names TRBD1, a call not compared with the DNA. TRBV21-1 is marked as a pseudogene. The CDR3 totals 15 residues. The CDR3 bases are TGTGCCAGCAGCAAAAGGGAGACAGTTGCGGATGGCTACACCTTC. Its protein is CASSKRETVADGYTF.

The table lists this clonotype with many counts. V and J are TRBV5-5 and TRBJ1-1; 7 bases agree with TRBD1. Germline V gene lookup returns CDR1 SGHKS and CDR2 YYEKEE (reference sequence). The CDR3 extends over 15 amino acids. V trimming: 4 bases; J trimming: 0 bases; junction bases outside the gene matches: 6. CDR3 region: CASSPGDSLNTEAFF. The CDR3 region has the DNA TGTGCCAGCAGCCCCGGGGACAGTCTGAACACTGAAGCTTTCTTT.

CDR3 sequence reads: CASTHLGSGSYNSPLHF. Written as DNA, the CDR3 is TGTGCCAGCACCCACCTCGGGTCGGGCTCCTATAATTCACCCCTCCACTTT. V gene TRBV3-1 combines with J gene TRBJ1-6; D not resolved. The V gene's germline CDR1 is LGHDT and CDR2 YNNKEL (reference sequence). The CDR3 length is 17 residues. V lost 7 bases and J 0 bases, leaving 16 bases between the germline ends.

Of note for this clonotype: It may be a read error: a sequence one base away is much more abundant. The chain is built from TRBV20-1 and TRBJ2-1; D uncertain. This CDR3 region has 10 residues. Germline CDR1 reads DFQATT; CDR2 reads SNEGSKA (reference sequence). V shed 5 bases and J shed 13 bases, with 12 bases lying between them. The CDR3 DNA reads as TGCAGTGCTGGCGGTCCAAACCAGTTCTTC. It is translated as CSAGGPNQFF.

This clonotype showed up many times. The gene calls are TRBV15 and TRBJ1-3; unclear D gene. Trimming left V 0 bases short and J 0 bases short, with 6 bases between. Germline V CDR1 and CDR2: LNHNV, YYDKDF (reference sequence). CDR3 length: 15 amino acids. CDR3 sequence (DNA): TGTGCCACCAGCAGAGATCTGGGCTCTGGAAACACCATATATTTT. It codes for CATSRDLGSGNTIYF.

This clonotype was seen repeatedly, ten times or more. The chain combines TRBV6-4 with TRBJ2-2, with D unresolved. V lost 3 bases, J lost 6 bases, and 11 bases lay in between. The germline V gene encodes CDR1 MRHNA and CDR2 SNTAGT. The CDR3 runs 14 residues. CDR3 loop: CASSEGLSSGELFF. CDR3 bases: TGTGCCAGCAGTGAAGGGTTATCATCCGGGGAGCTGTTTTTT.

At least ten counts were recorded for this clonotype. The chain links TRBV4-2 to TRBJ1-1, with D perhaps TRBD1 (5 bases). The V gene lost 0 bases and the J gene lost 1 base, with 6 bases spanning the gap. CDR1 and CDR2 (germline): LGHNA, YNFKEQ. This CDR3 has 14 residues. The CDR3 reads CASSQETGNTEAFF. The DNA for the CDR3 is TGTGCCAGCAGCCAAGAAACAGGGAACACTGAAGCTTTCTTT.

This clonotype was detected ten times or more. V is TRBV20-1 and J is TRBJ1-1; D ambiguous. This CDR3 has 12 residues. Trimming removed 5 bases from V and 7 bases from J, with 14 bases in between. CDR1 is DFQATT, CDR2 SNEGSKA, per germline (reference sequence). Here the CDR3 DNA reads TGCAGTGCTCCTAGGACGGTTTTTGAAGCTTTCTTT. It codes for CSAPRTVFEAFF.